A selection of T cell receptor beta chains follows, all from one sample in a study of blood T cell repertoires in COVID-19. Assay: immunoSEQ multiplex PCR; the TCRdb copy retains only in-frame clones and omits some. Counted here are 55,000 to 65,000 clones, roughly 90% occurring once; the ten biggest clones make up around 1.5%. The sample was peripheral blood. These receptors all stem from a human donor in a cohort sampled during active COVID-19. The CDR3 runs from the conserved cysteine through the conserved F or W. The order of the fields is V gene, clone size, CDR3 protein. Some rows mark clone size as missing; the rest say once, few, many or name a class of expanded clone.

>TRBV6-6|-
CASSYPTGGSGNTIYF
>TRBV27|once
CASSLMVPGYRSYNEQFF
>TRBV6-2/TRBV6-3|-
CASSRGRPTDEQYF
>TRBV4-2|-
CASSQGGSGNQPQHF
>TRBV11-3|-
CASSASSGRRLLETQYF
>TRBV7-2|-
CASSLRGLVDNEQFF
>TRBV3-1/TRBV3-2|-
CASSQKTSADTQYF
>TRBV3-1/TRBV3-2|-
CASSRNPGLAGGFF
>TRBV18|-
CASSRDSNYGYTF
>TRBV2|-
CASSGGSGSQETQYF
>TRBV5-1|-
CASSLEDRSTGELFF
>TRBV9|-
CASSVGRGRHNEQFF
>TRBV11-3|-
CASSLSLTGLAAKYEQYF
>TRBV11-3|once
CASTRGGSPDTQYF
>TRBV7-6|-
CASSPDRAVNSPLHF
>TRBV12-5|-
CASGLDSSYNEQFF
>TRBV7-9|-
CASSLGDRVGANVLTF
>TRBV11-3|-
CASSLGLQETQYF
>TRBV11-2|-
CASSLVASGLRSDTQYF
>TRBV11-3|-
CASSLGRTAYEQYF
>TRBV5-4|few
CAGSRQGSDTQYF
>TRBV6-5|-
CASSSGQGNQPQHF